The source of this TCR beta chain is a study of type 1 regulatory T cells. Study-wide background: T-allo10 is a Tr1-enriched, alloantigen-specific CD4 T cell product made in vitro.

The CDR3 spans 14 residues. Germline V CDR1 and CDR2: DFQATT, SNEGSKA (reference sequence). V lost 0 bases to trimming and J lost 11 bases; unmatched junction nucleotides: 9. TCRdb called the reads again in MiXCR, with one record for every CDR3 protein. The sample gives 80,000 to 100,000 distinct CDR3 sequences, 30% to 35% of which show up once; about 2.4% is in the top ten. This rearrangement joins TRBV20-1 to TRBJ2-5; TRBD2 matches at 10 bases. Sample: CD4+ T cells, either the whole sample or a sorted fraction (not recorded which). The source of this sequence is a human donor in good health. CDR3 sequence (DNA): TGCAGTGCTAGAGATCGGGCTAGCGGGAGTTCTCAGTACTTC. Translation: CSARDRASGSSQYF.